This TCR beta chain was observed in a study of CD8 T cells in Susac syndrome. Study details: Each patient with Susac syndrome, at the time of blood draw, was therapy-naive, on corticosteroids, or on intravenous immunoglobulin alone. General study findings and limits: It was acknowledged by the study that relatively few individuals were included in its TCR sequencing and HLA analysis.

About this clonotype: The target antigen is unknown.

In blood CD8+ and CD4+ T cells, TCR beta underwent sequencing. Random hexamers were used to reverse transcribe an amount of roughly 0.5 to 1 ug RNA. By means of immunoSEQ multiplex PCR, TCR beta CDR3 spanning 54 Vbeta and 13 Jbeta underwent amplification. From the immunoSEQ multiplex PCR reads, TCRdb called clonotypes with MiXCR, one entry per CDR3 protein. The repertoire consists of 200,000 to 300,000 distinct CDR3 sequences, with roughly 95% occurring once and the leading ten covering less than 0.11%. Germline V gene data show CDR1 as MGHRA and CDR2 as YSYEKL. This CDR3 has 15 residues. The V end was cut by 4 bases, the J end by 2 bases, with 14 bases between.

The rearrangement joins TRBV4-1 to TRBJ1-2, with D unresolved. Sequencing was performed on CD4+ T cells from PBMCs. The TCR comes from a human donor with Susac syndrome. Written as DNA, the CDR3 is TGCGCCAGCAGCCTGGAGCCCCTGGAGAACTATGGCTACACCTTC. It is translated as CASSLEPLENYGYTF.